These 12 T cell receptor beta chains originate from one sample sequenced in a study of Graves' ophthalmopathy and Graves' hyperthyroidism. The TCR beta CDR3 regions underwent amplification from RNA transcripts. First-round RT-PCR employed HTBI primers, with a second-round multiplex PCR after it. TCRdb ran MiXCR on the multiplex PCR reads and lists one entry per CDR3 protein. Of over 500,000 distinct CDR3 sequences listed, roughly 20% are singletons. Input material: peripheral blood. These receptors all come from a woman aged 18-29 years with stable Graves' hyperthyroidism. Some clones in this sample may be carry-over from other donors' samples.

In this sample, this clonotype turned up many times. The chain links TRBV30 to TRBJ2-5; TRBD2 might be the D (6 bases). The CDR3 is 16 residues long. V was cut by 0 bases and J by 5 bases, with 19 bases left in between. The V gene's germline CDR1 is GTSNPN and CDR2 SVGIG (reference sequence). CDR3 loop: CAWSVLRGVEVETQYF. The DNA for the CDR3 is TGTGCCTGGAGTGTACTGCGGGGAGTCGAGGTTGAGACCCAGTACTTC.

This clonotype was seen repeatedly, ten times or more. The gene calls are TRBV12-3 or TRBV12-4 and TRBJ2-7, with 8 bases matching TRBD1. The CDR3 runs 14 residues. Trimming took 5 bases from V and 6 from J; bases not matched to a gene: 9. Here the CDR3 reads CASSIQGAGREQYF. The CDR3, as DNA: TGTGCCAGCAGTATCCAGGGGGCTGGCCGCGAGCAGTACTTC.

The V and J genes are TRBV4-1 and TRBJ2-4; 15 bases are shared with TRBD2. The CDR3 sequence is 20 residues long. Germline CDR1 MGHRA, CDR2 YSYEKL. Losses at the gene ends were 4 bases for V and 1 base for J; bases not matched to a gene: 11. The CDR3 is CASSPGLAGGFVGAKNIQYF. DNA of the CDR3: TGCGCCAGCAGCCCAGGACTAGCGGGGGGGTTTGTTGGGGCCAAAAACATTCAGTACTTC.

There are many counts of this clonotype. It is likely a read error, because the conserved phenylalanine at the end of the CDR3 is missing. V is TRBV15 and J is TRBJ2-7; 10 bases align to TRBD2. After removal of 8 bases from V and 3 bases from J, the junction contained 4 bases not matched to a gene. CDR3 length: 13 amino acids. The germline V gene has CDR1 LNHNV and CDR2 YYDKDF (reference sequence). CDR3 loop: CATGSGRLYEQYS. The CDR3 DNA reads TGTGCCACCGGTAGCGGGAGGCTCTACGAGCAGTACTCC.

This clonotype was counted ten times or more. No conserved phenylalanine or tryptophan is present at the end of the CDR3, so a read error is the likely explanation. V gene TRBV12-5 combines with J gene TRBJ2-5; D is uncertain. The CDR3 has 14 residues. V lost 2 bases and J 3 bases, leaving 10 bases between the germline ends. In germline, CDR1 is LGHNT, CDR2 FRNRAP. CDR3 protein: CASGLNEYEETQYY. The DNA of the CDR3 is TGTGCTAGTGGTTTGAATGAGTACGAAGAGACCCAGTACTAC.

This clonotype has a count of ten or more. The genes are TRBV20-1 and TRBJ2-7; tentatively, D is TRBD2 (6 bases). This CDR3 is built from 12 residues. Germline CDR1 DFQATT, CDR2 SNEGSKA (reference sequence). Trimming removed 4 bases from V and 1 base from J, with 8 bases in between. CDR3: CSANRGSYEQYF. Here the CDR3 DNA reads TGCAGTGCTAATCGGGGGTCCTACGAGCAGTACTTC.

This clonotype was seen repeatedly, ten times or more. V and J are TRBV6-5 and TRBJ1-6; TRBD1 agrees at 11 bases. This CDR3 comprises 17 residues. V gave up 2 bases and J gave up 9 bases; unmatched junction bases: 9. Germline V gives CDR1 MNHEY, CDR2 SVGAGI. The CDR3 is CASSYPGTGGSGSPLHF. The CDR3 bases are TGTGCCAGCAGTTACCCAGGGACAGGGGGATCGGGTTCACCCCTCCACTTT.

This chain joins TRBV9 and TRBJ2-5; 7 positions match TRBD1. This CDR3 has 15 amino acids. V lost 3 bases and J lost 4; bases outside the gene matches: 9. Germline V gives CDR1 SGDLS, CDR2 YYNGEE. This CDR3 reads CASSARPYRGETQYF. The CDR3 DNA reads TGTGCCAGCAGCGCGAGACCCTACAGGGGAGAGACCCAGTACTTC.

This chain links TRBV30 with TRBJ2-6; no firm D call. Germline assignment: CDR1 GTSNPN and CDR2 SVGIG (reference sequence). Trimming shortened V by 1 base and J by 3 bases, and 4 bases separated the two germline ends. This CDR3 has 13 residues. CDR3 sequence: CAWSGGGANVLTF. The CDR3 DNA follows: TGTGCCTGGAGTGGGGGTGGGGCCAACGTCCTGACTTTC.

In DNA, the CDR3 is TGTGCCAGCAGTTACCCGGACGGCCTTGGGGATGAGCCCCAGCATTTT. This encodes CASSYPDGLGDEPQHF. This chain joins TRBV6-5 and TRBJ1-5, with unresolved D. The V and J ends lost 2 bases and 8 bases respectively, with 19 bases between them. The germline CDR1 and CDR2 sequences are MNHEY and SVGAGI. The CDR3 is 16 residues long.

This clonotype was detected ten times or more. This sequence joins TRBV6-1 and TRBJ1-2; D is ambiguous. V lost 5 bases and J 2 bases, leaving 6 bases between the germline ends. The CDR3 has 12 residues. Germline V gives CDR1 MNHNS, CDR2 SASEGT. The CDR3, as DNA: TGTGCCAGCAGTCCCGAGAACTATGGCTACACCTTC. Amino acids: CASSPENYGYTF.

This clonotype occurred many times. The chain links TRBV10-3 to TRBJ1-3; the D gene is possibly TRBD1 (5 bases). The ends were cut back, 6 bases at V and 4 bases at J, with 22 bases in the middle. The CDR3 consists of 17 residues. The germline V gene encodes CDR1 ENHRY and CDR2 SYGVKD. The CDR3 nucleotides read TGTGCCATCAGGGGGCCAATCACCCTAGGGATCGGAAACACCATATATTTT. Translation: CAIRGPITLGIGNTIYF.